The following is a T cell receptor (beta chain) sequence with its context. Germline CDR1 and CDR2: SGHRS and YFSETQ. This CDR3 has 17 residues. The junction had 13 bases not matched to a gene; V was cut back by 6 bases and J by 5 bases. Profiling relied on immunoSEQ multiplex PCR, and the TCRdb table lists in-frame clones only, not all of them. The table shows nearly 70,000 clones, with approximately 93% occurring only once. The sample is drawn from a study of technical replicates of blood from several donors. The TCR sequence derives from a human donor in good health. Some clones in this sample may be carry-over from other donors' samples. The V and J genes are TRBV5-1 and TRBJ2-2; TRBD1 aligns across 10 bases. Source material: PBMCs. CDR3 sequence (DNA): TGCGCCAGCACCCAAATCAAGACAGGGGGCGGTACCGGGGAGCTGTTTTTT. Its protein is CASTQIKTGGGTGELFF.